The 14 T cell receptor beta chains below were found in one sample sequenced in a study of cytomegalovirus exposure and HLA in healthy donors. Only in-frame clones appear in the TCRdb table, and some are missing; sequencing was by immunoSEQ multiplex PCR. The data show some 180,000 clones, around 86% seen once. The material sequenced was PBMCs. The source of these receptors is a man younger than 45 in good health and CMV-seropositive.

This chain uses TRBV7-2 with TRBJ2-5; 9 bases map to TRBD2. V shed 0 bases and J 5 bases; nucleotides not matched to a gene: 7. This CDR3 has 16 amino acids. The germline V gene has CDR1 SGHTA and CDR2 FQGNSA. Here the CDR3 DNA reads TGTGCCAGCAGCTTAGCGAAACTAGCGGGTCAGGAGACCCAGTACTTC. Translated: CASSLAKLAGQETQYF.

The chain combines TRBV28 with TRBJ2-4, with TRBD1 matching over 7 bases. Per germline, CDR1 MDHEN and CDR2 SYDVKM. This CDR3 has 14 residues. V was clipped by 7 bases and J by 6 bases; unmatched bases: 9. This CDR3 reads CASNPTGRRNIQYF. The DNA of the CDR3 is TGTGCCAGCAACCCGACAGGGAGAAGAAACATTCAGTACTTC.

In DNA form, the CDR3 reads TGCGCCAGCAGCCAAGATTCAACAGAAAATAATTCACCCCTCCACTTT. It is translated as CASSQDSTENNSPLHF. The chain employs TRBV4-3 and TRBJ1-6; D is uncertain. CDR1 is LGHNA, CDR2 YSLEER, per germline. CDR3 length: 16 amino acids. V was clipped by 0 bases and J by 5 bases, with 11 bases between them.

V is TRBV6-5 and J is TRBJ1-1; 7 nucleotides line up with TRBD1. The CDR3 length is 12 residues. Germline CDR1 reads MNHEY; CDR2 reads SVGAGI. Trimming cost V 4 bases and J 4 bases; bases outside gene matches: 0. CDR3 nucleotides: TGTGCCAGCAGTTCAGGGGGCACTGAAGCTTTCTTT. Translation gives CASSSGGTEAFF.

The chain is built from TRBV14 and TRBJ2-7; D perhaps matches TRBD2 (5 bases). Germline-derived CDR1 and CDR2 are SGHDN and FVKESK. The CDR3 runs 13 residues. V was trimmed by 1 base and J by 3 bases, leaving 7 bases between them. CDR3 DNA sequence: TGTGCCAGCAGCCAAGGACTACGCTACGAGCAGTACTTC. It codes for CASSQGLRYEQYF.

In DNA form, the CDR3 reads TGTGCCAGCAGCTTTCGAGGGAACAATCAGCCCCAGCATTTT. Its translation is CASSFRGNNQPQHF. This chain uses TRBV5-8 with TRBJ1-5; D is uncertain. Germline V CDR1 and CDR2: SGHTS, YDEGEE. V was clipped by 2 bases and J by 3 bases, with 9 bases between them. The CDR3 consists of 14 residues.

V gene TRBV28 combines with J gene TRBJ2-2; no clear D gene. In germline, CDR1 is MDHEN, CDR2 SYDVKM. Trimming removed 8 bases at V and 9 bases at J, with 22 bases between. The CDR3 is 15 amino acids. The chain's CDR3 is CASRRQGISARELFF. CDR3 DNA: TGTGCCAGCCGGCGACAAGGGATCAGTGCCCGGGAGCTGTTTTTT.

The chain has TRBV28 and TRBJ2-3, with D uncertain. Germline CDR1 is MDHEN and CDR2 is SYDVKM. Deletions cut 2 bases from V and 2 bases from J, with 14 bases between. The length of the CDR3 is 16 residues. The CDR3 is CASSLGISSPTDTQYF. DNA for the CDR3: TGTGCCAGCAGTTTAGGGATTTCTTCACCCACAGATACGCAGTATTTT. The full variable domain, completed using reference TRBV28 and TRBJ2-3, is DVKVTQSSRYLVKRTGEKVFLECVQDMDHENMFWYRQDPGLGLRLIYFSYDVKMKEKGDIPEGYSVSREKKERFSLILESASTNQTSMYLCASSLGISSPTDTQYFGPGTRLTVL.

This sequence joins TRBV6-5 and TRBJ1-6; D remains unclear. CDR1 is MNHEY, CDR2 SVGAGI, per germline. CDR3 length: 15 amino acids. With 4 bases removed from V and 8 bases from J, the gap between germline ends came to 15 bases. CDR3 region: CASSSRLAPDSPLHF. For the CDR3, the DNA is TGTGCCAGCAGTTCTAGACTGGCCCCTGATTCACCCCTCCACTTT.

The chain uses TRBV27 and TRBJ2-2; 10 bases are shared with TRBD1. The CDR3 has 16 amino acids. Looked up from germline, CDR1 is MNHEY and CDR2 is SMNVEV (reference sequence). Trimming cost V 1 base and J 5 bases; bases outside gene matches: 4. The CDR3 spells CASSLLPGQGTGELFF. CDR3 in DNA: TGTGCCAGCAGTTTATTACCGGGACAGGGGACCGGGGAGCTGTTTTTT.

The chain is built from TRBV19 and TRBJ1-2, with 8 bases lining up with TRBD1. The CDR3 is made up of 16 amino acids. The germline CDR1 and CDR2 sequences are LNHDA and SQIVND (reference sequence). The J segment lost 4 bases and the V segment lost 1 base, leaving 8 bases of the junction unmatched. CDR3 in DNA: TGTGCCAGTAGTATAGCTGGACAGGGAGGGATCTATGGCTACACCTTC. The encoded protein is CASSIAGQGGIYGYTF.

This rearrangement joins TRBV10-3 to TRBJ2-2; D gene unclear. V lost 2 bases and J 2 bases, leaving 6 bases between the germline ends. CDR1 ENHRY and CDR2 SYGVKD come from the germline V gene. The CDR3 is 14 amino acids. The CDR3 protein is CAISETVNTGELFF. Here the CDR3 DNA reads TGTGCCATCAGTGAGACAGTAAACACCGGGGAGCTGTTTTTT.

The chain employs TRBV27 and TRBJ2-3; D not resolved. The CDR3 length is 14 residues. Deletions cut 2 bases from V and 1 base from J, with 7 bases between. Germline V gene sequence: CDR1 MNHEY, CDR2 SMNVEV (reference sequence). DNA for the CDR3: TGTGCCAGCAGTTTAAAAGGACGCACAGATACGCAGTATTTT. Its protein is CASSLKGRTDTQYF.

The rearrangement joins TRBV10-2 to TRBJ2-3; D ambiguous. Trimming took off 6 bases at V and 2 bases at J, with 12 bases between the two ends. Germline CDR1 is WSHSY and CDR2 is SAAADI. The CDR3 has 14 residues. CDR3 bases: TGCGCCAGCAGGAATACCGAGGACACAGATACGCAGTATTTT. Protein: CASRNTEDTDTQYF.